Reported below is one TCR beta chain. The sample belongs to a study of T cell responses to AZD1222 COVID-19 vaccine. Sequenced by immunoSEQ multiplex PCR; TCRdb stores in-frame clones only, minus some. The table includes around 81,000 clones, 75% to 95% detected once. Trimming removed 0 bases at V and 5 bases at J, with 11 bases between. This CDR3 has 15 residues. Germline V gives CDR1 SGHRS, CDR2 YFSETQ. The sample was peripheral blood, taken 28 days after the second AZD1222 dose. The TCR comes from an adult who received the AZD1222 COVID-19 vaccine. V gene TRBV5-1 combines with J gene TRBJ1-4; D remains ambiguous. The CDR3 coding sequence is TGCGCCAGCAGCTTGGATATCCCAGGAAATGAAAAACTGTTTTTT. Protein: CASSLDIPGNEKLFF.